This T cell receptor beta chain was obtained from a study of T cell repertoires in cytomegalovirus infection. Study-level information: In public TCR beta signatures, there were indications of both CMV infection and matching HLA type. The study, taken as a whole, reports: What dominated the ex vivo response were HLA-C-restricted CMV-specific TCR beta clonotypes.

Each CDR3 protein gets one entry after TCRdb re-called the reads with MiXCR. Of hundreds of thousands of distinct CDR3 sequences in the sample, roughly 26% were seen once. Trimming removed 5 bases from V and 0 bases from J, with 14 bases in between. CDR1 is DFQATT and CDR2 is SNEGSKA in the germline V gene (reference sequence). The CDR3 runs to 15 residues. The table lists this clonotype with a few counts. Its antigen is still unknown. The specimen was CD8+ T cells from PBMCs. The source of this sequence is a human donor in good health (CMV status not recorded). Some clones in this sample may be carry-over from other donors' samples. This sequence joins TRBV20-1 and TRBJ2-1; D unclear. DNA of the CDR3: TGCAGTGCTTCAAAGCTCCGAGACTCCTACAATGAGCAGTTCTTC. Its translation: CSASKLRDSYNEQFF.